The 13 T cell receptor beta chains presented below share a single source sample, sequenced in a study of T cells in Graves' hyperthyroidism and ophthalmopathy. Using RNA transcripts as the source, TCR beta CDR3 regions were amplified. Carried out on the TCR CDR3, a first-round RT-PCR used the HTBI primer set. TCRdb reanalysed the multiplex PCR reads using MiXCR and keeps one entry per CDR3 protein. The sample carries hundreds of thousands of distinct CDR3 sequences, 12% to 15% recorded once. Material: blood. The source of these receptors is a woman aged 18-30 years with Graves' hyperthyroidism.

This clonotype was detected ten times or more. The chain is built from TRBV3-1 and TRBJ1-4; 7 bases are shared with TRBD1. The CDR3 runs 15 residues. J was trimmed by 3 bases and V by 0 bases; bases with no gene match: 1. The germline gives CDR1 LGHDT, CDR2 YNNKEL (reference sequence). In DNA form, the CDR3 reads TGTGCCAGCAGCCAAGACAGGGGGGCTAATGAAAAACTGTTTTTT. Translated, it gives CASSQDRGANEKLFF.

This clonotype was detected only a few times. The chain employs TRBV5-6 and TRBJ1-4; the D is unclear. This CDR3 has 14 residues. Germline V gene data show CDR1 as SGHDT and CDR2 as YYEEEE. Deletions cut 2 bases from V and 6 bases from J, with 11 bases between. This chain's CDR3 is CASSLVSDYEKLFF. CDR3 in DNA: TGTGCCAGCAGCTTAGTATCGGACTATGAAAAACTGTTTTTT.

At least ten counts were recorded for this clonotype. The V and J genes are TRBV7-2 and TRBJ2-1; 7 bases are a match to TRBD2. V was pared by 6 bases and J by 4 bases, with 12 bases of the junction left unmatched. Germline assignment: CDR1 SGHTA and CDR2 FQGNSA. The length of the CDR3 is 16 residues. As DNA, the CDR3 is TGTGCCAGCAGATTATCAGGGACTACCTATTACAATGAGCAGTTCTTC. Amino acids: CASRLSGTTYYNEQFF.

The chain combines TRBV6-2 or TRBV6-3 with TRBJ2-7; D tentatively reads TRBD1 or TRBD2 (5 bases each). Per the germline V gene, CDR1 is MNHEY and CDR2 is SVGEGT. This CDR3 is 14 amino acids long. Trimming stripped 1 base from V and 1 base from J, with 8 bases between. CDR3 in DNA: TGTGCCAGCAGTTACTTGGGACCTTCCTACGAGCAGTACTTC. Amino acids: CASSYLGPSYEQYF.

This clonotype came up many times. The rearrangement uses TRBV27 and TRBJ2-1; unclear D gene. Trimming stripped 8 bases from V and 3 bases from J, with 17 bases between. The CDR3 spans 15 residues. CDR1 is MNHEY, CDR2 SMNVEV, per germline (reference sequence). The CDR3 region has the DNA TGTGCCAGCTCCCTAGGCCCGCTCGGCTACAATGAGCAGTTCTTC. Amino acid sequence: CASSLGPLGYNEQFF.

This clonotype was counted ten times or more. CDR3 sequence (DNA): TGTGCCAGCAGCTTAGAGACTGGGGAACGTGGCTACACCTTC. As protein: CASSLETGERGYTF. The chain employs TRBV7-9 and TRBJ1-2; D is uncertain. The CDR3 is 14 residues long. Trimming stripped 1 base from V and 7 bases from J, with 13 bases between. The germline CDR1 and CDR2 sequences are SEHNR and FQNEAQ (reference sequence).

This clonotype was observed many times. The J gene is TRBJ2-1, the V gene TRBV20-1; 12 bases agree with TRBD2. V lost 7 bases and J lost 7; bases outside the gene matches: 20. This CDR3 has 18 amino acids. Germline V gene data show CDR1 as DFQATT and CDR2 as SNEGSKA (reference sequence). The CDR3 DNA reads TGCAGTGTCGTCCTTCTCGAAGGGCTAGCGGGAGGGCGGAATGAGCAGTTCTTC. This encodes CSVVLLEGLAGGRNEQFF.

This chain links TRBV6-2 or TRBV6-3 with TRBJ2-1; 8 nucleotides line up with TRBD1. Trimming removed 6 bases from V and 1 base from J; junction bases left unmatched: 5. CDR1 and CDR2 (germline): MNHEY, SVGEGT. This CDR3 is built from 15 residues. The DNA of the CDR3 is TGTGCCAGCAGCCACGACAGGGGTTCCTACAATGAGCAGTTCTTC. Protein product: CASSHDRGSYNEQFF.

This clonotype has more than one count but fewer than ten. The chain employs TRBV4-3 and TRBJ2-1; tentatively, D is TRBD2 (5 bases). The CDR3 sequence is 18 residues long. CDR1 is LGHNA, CDR2 YSLEER, per germline. Trimming stripped 0 bases from V and 5 bases from J, with 20 bases between. This CDR3 is CASSQDSTAALGNNEQFF. The CDR3 DNA reads TGCGCCAGCAGCCAAGATAGCACAGCGGCCTTAGGGAACAATGAGCAGTTCTTC.

The V gene is TRBV7-2, the J gene TRBJ1-1; D is possibly TRBD1 (6 bases). V was shortened by 4 bases and J by 1 base, with 19 bases between the two germline ends. This CDR3 is 17 amino acids long. Germline V CDR1 and CDR2: SGHTA, FQGNSA. The CDR3 DNA sequence: TGTGCCAGCAGCTCCCCCGGCTTTGGGGGGCCGAACACTGAAGCTTTCTTT. It translates to CASSSPGFGGPNTEAFF. Together with reference TRBV7-2 and TRBJ1-1, the CDR3 gives the full variable domain: GAGVSQSPSNKVTEKGKDVELRCDPISGHTALYWYRQSLGQGLEFLIYFQGNSAPDKSGLPSDRFSAERTGGSVSTLTIQRTQQEDSAVYLCASSSPGFGGPNTEAFFGQGTRLTVV.

This chain links TRBV7-2 with TRBJ2-2, with TRBD2 identical over 8 bases. With V trimmed by 6 bases and J by 1 base, 13 bases remained unmatched. Germline V gene sequence: CDR1 SGHTA, CDR2 FQGNSA. This CDR3 has 18 amino acids. The CDR3 region has the DNA TGTGCCAGCAGTATTTGGGGTAGCGGGGCCCTGAACACCGGGGAGCTGTTTTTT. Translation: CASSIWGSGALNTGELFF.

This clonotype occurred many times. V gene TRBV4-1 combines with J gene TRBJ1-2, with D uncertain. The CDR3 spans 14 residues. Germline V CDR1 and CDR2: MGHRA, YSYEKL. V was pared by 5 bases and J by 0 bases, with 10 bases between. CDR3 nucleotide sequence: TGCGCCAGCAGCGACGGTACAGCTAACTATGGCTACACCTTC. It yields the protein CASSDGTANYGYTF.

There are a few counts of this clonotype. The CDR3 spells CASTSWGEQFF. The CDR3 region has the DNA TGTGCCAGCACCTCCTGGGGTGAGCAGTTCTTC. This chain connects TRBV27 to TRBJ2-1; D call uncertain. The CDR3 contains 11 residues. V gave up 7 bases and J gave up 9 bases, with 10 bases separating them. Germline values: CDR1 MNHEY, CDR2 SMNVEV (reference sequence).